The present entry profiles one T cell receptor beta chain with its context. The antigen is unknown. Synthetically made TCR analog templates were put into each PCR as spikes. Data came from immunoSEQ multiplex PCR; TCRdb stores just in-frame clones and leaves some out. The sample lists more than 75,000 clones, around 83% occurring once. This entry belongs to a study of PD-L1 blockade in urothelial cancer. Study at large: Analyzed time points were 3 weeks (second dose) and 6 weeks after therapy began.

The time point here: pretreatment peripheral blood. The cohort comprised individuals with locally advanced or metastatic urothelial carcinoma. CDR1 and CDR2 (germline): ENHRY, SYGVKD. The CDR3 is made up of 15 amino acids. V lost 5 bases and J lost 5; bases outside the gene matches: 7. Points from the study as a whole: By 3 weeks, tumor-associated blood clones had expanded more in durable-benefit patients.

The sequencing here drew on PBMCs, taken around atezolizumab (anti-PD-L1) treatment. The J gene is TRBJ2-7, the V gene TRBV10-3; 12 positions agree with TRBD1. This receptor was identified in a man between 60 and 75 years old with urothelial cancer. CDR3 nucleotide sequence: TGTGCCATCAGTCCGGGACAGGGGGCAGTCCACGAGCAGTACTTC. Protein sequence: CAISPGQGAVHEQYF.